This T cell receptor beta chain came from a study of T-cell memory formation after mild COVID-19. V lost 5 bases to trimming and J lost 1 base, with 5 bases between them. Germline lookup yields CDR1 KGHDR and CDR2 SFDVKD. The CDR3 extends over 12 amino acids. The study, taken as a whole, reports: There was no confirmation that second-wave clones peaking on day 37 were SARS-CoV-2 specific.

In the case of this clonotype: Antigen specificity is unknown.

TCRdb itself ran the 5' RACE reads through MiXCR, one entry per CDR3 protein. This table holds roughly 100,000 distinct CDR3 sequences, about an eighth found once. The specimen sequenced was PBMCs or a T cell subset sorted from them (not recorded which). The receptor was isolated from an adult woman who had mild COVID-19 (a few samples of this study predate the infection). Cell type and time point are not known. The chain couples TRBV24-1 to TRBJ2-7, with D unclear. Written as DNA, the CDR3 is TGTGCCACCAGTGCCGATTCCTACGAGCAGTACTTC. Translated: CATSADSYEQYF.